The TCR beta chain described here comes from a study of T cells after posttransplantation cyclophosphamide. Germline loops: CDR1 MNHNS, CDR2 SASEGT. V gave up 6 bases and J gave up 7 bases; unmatched junction bases: 11. The CDR3 has 15 amino acids. This clone appeared a few times. Libraries were prepared by immunoSEQ multiplex PCR; TCRdb keeps only in-frame clonotypes and omits some of them. The repertoire consists of 9,000 to 10,000 clones, with 82% occurring once and the leading ten covering roughly 15%. Treatment was busulfan-fludarabine conditioning, a marrow graft, and cyclophosphamide on days +3 and +4.

The chain uses TRBV6-1 and TRBJ2-5, with TRBD2 identical over 10 bases. The sequencing here drew on PBMCs, taken roughly 1,900 days after a stem cell transplant with posttransplant cyclophosphamide. The clonotype originates from a female patient between 40 and 50 years old who received an allogeneic stem cell transplant from a related donor, was CMV-positive, and had no GVHD. Some T cells may trace back to the graft donor. The CDR3 spells CASSVSGGAEGTQYF. DNA for the CDR3: TGTGCCAGCAGCGTGAGCGGGGGGGCGGAGGGGACCCAGTACTTC.